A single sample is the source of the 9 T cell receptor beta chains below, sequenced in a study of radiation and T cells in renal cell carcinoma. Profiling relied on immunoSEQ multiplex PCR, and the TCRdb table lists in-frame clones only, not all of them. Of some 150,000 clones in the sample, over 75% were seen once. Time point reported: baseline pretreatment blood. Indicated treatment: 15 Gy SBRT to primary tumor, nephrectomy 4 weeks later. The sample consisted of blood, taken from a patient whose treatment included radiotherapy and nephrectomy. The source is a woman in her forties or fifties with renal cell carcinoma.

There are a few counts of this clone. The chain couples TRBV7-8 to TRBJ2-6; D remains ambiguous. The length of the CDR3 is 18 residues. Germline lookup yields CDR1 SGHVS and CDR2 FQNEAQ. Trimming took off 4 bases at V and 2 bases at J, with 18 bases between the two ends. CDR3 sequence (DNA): TGTGCCAGCAGCTCCTCGCCCTGGCGGCGAGCTGGGGCCAACGTCCTGACTTTC. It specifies CASSSSPWRRAGANVLTF.

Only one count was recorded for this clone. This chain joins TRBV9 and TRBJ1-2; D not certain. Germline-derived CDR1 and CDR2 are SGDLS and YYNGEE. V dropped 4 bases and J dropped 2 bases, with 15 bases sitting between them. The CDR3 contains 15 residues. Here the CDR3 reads CASSLGSLKNYGYTF. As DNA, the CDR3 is TGTGCCAGCAGCCTCGGATCGTTAAAAAACTATGGCTACACCTTC.

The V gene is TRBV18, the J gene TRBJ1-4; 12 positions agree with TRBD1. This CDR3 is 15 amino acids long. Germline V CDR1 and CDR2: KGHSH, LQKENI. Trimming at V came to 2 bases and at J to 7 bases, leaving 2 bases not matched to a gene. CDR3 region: CASSPGTGGVEKLFF. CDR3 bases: TGTGCCAGCTCACCAGGGACAGGGGGCGTTGAAAAACTGTTTTTT.

CDR3 residues: CASSSPGLAADTQYF. DNA of the CDR3: TGTGCCAGCAGCTCGCCCGGACTAGCAGCAGATACGCAGTATTTT. The chain links TRBV6-5 to TRBJ2-3; 8 bases align to TRBD2. After removal of 6 bases from V and 4 bases from J, the junction contained 9 bases not matched to a gene. The germline V gene has CDR1 MNHEY and CDR2 SVGAGI. CDR3 length: 15 residues.

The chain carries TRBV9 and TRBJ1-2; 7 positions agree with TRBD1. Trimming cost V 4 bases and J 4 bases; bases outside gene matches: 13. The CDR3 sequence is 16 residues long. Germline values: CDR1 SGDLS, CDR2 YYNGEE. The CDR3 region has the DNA TGTGCCAGCAGCCCAGGGGGAGGAACGACTTTCTATGGCTACACCTTC. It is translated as CASSPGGGTTFYGYTF.

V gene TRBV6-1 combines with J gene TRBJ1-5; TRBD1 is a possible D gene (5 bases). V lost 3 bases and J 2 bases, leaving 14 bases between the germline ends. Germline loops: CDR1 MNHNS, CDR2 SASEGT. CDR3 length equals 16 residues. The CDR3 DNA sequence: TGTGCCAGCAGTGAGTTCCCTGTCAGGGGCAATCAGCCCCAGCATTTT. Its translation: CASSEFPVRGNQPQHF.

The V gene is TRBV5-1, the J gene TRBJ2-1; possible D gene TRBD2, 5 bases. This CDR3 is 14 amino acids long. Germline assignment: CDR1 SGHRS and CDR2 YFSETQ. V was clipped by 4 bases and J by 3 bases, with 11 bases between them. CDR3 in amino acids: CASSQDYFYNEQFF. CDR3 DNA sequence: TGCGCCAGCAGCCAAGACTATTTCTACAATGAGCAGTTCTTC.

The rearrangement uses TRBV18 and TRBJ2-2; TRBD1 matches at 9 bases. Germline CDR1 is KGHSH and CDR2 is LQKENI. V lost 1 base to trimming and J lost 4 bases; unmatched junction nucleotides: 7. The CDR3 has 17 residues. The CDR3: CASSPLGQGSRTGELFF. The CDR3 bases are TGTGCCAGCTCACCACTCGGACAGGGGAGCCGCACCGGGGAGCTGTTTTTT.

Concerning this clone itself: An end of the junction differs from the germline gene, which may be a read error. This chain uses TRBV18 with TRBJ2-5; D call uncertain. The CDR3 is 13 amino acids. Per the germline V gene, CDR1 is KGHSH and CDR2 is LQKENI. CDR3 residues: CASSRGLADPQYF. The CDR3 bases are TGTGCCAGCTCACGAGGTCTGGCGGATCCCCAATACTTC.